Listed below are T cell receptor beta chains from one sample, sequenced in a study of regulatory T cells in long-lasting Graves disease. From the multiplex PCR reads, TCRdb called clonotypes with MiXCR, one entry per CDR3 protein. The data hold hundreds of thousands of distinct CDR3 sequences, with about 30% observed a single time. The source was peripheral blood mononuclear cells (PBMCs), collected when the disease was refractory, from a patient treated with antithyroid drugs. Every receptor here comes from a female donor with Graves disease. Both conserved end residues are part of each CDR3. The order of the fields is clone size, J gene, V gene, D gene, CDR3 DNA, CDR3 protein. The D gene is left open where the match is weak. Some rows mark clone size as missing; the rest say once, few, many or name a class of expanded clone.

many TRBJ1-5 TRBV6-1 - TGTGCCAGCAGTGAAGCGCTTCCGGGAGGTCAGCCCCAGCATTTT CASSEALPGGQPQHF
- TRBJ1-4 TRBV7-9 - TGTGCCAGCAGCTTAGAGGGAAGGGGCGCTTGGGAAAAACTGTTTTTT CASSLEGRGAWEKLFF
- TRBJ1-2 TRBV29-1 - TGCAGCGCGGGGTTAGCTAACTATGGCTACACCTTC CSAGLANYGYTF
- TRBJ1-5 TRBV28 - TGTGCCAGCAGTTTATCGGCCAGGGGCAATCAGCCCCAGCATTTT CASSLSARGNQPQHF
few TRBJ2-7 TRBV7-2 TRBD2 TGTGCCAGCAGCTCTACAACTAGCGGCTACGAGCAGTACTTC CASSSTTSGYEQYF
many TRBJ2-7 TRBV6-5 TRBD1 TGTGCCAGCAGTTACCTTCCGCTCCGGGACAGGGGAAAATACGAGCAGTACTTC CASSYLPLRDRGKYEQYF
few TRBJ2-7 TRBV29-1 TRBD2 TGCAGCGGGGGGGGTTCAGGAGGCTACGAGCAGTACTTC CSGGGSGGYEQYF
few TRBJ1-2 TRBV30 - TGTGCCTGCGACACAGGGAGATATGGCTACACCTTC CACDTGRYGYTF
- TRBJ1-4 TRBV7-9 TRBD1 TGTGCCAGCAGCTTCTCCCCCCGGGGACAGCCCAGTGAAAAACTGTTTTTT CASSFSPRGQPSEKLFF
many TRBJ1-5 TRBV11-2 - TGTGCCAGCAGCGCAGGGCTAGGCCCTCAGCCCCAGCATTTT CASSAGLGPQPQHF
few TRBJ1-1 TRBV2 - TGTGCCAGCCGGAGGCACTTGAACACTGAAGCTTTCTTT CASRRHLNTEAFF
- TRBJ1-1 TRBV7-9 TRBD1 TGTGCCAGCAGCCCCCAGGGGGCGGGCACTGAAGCTTTCTTT CASSPQGAGTEAFF
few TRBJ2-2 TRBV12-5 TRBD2 TGTGCTAGTGGTTTGGTAAGCGGCGGGAGCCAAGGCACCGGGGAGCTGTTTTTT CASGLVSGGSQGTGELFF
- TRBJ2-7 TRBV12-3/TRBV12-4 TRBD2 TGTGCCAGCAGCCCATGGACTAGCGGGATAGGATCGTACGAGCAGTACTTC CASSPWTSGIGSYEQYF
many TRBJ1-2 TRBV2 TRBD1 TGTGCCAGCACTCTCCGGATGGGCGGACAGGCCTATGGCTACACCTTC CASTLRMGGQAYGYTF
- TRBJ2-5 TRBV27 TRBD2 TGTGCCAGCAGTTCGACACCGGGGGGGGAGACCCAGTACTTC CASSSTPGGETQYF
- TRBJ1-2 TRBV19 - TGTGCCAGTAGTATCCGGGAGGTTGGCTACACCTTC CASSIREVGYTF
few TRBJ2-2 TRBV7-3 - TGTGCCAGCAGCTTAAGTCTTAACACCGGGGAGCTGTTTTTT CASSLSLNTGELFF
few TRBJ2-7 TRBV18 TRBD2 TGTGCCAGCTCACCAAGGAGCGGGAGTTACGAGCAGTACTTC CASSPRSGSYEQYF
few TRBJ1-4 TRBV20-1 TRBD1 TGCAGTGCTAGAGTACCAGGGGGTGGTGAAAAACTGTTTTTT CSARVPGGGEKLFF
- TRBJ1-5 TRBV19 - TGTGCCAGTAGTACAGATATCACAGGGAACAATCAGCCCCAGCATTTT CASSTDITGNNQPQHF
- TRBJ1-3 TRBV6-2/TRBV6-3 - TGTGCCAGCAGTACTGACGCCGTCTCTGGAAACACCATATATTTT CASSTDAVSGNTIYF
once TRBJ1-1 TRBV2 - TGTGCCAGCACGGAGATGGACACTGAAGCTTTCTTT CASTEMDTEAFF
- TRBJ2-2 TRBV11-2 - TGTGCCAGCAGCTATGGTAACCTAGCTCCCGGGGAGCTGTTTTTT CASSYGNLAPGELFF
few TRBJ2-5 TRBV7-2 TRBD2 TGTGCCAGCAGCTCGGGGAGGGTAGGAGAGACCCAGTACTTC CASSSGRVGETQYF